Listed below are T cell receptor beta chains from one sample, sequenced in a study of T-cell reconstitution after alpha-beta-depleted transplantation in children. Each CDR3 protein gets one entry after TCRdb re-called the PCR reads with MiXCR. The sample records approximately 510,000 distinct CDR3 sequences, about 17% being singletons. Sequenced material: PBMCs from the stem cell graft donor, taken from the stem cell graft. These receptors originate from a human donor who donated a stem cell graft to a child with acute lymphoblastic leukemia. The CDR3 runs from the conserved cysteine through the conserved F or W. D genes are given only for firm matches. The size entry is marked missing in some rows and otherwise reads once, few, many or a size class.

V gene: TRBV12-3/TRBV12-4; D gene: TRBD1; clone size: few; J gene: TRBJ2-1; CDR3 DNA: TGTGCCAGCAGGCGCCAGGACAGGTGGGGTGAGCAGTTCTTC; CDR3 protein: CASRRQDRWGEQFF
V gene: TRBV5-1; D gene: TRBD2; clone size: few; J gene: TRBJ2-3; CDR3 DNA: TGCGCCAGCAGCTTCGAGCGGGGAAGCACAGATACGCAGTATTTT; CDR3 protein: CASSFERGSTDTQYF
V gene: TRBV29-1; D gene: TRBD1; clone size: many; J gene: TRBJ1-2; CDR3 DNA: TGCAGCGTTGCCCCACGGGACAGGGGTGGCGGTGCCTATGGCTACACCTTC; CDR3 protein: CSVAPRDRGGGAYGYTF
V gene: TRBV5-1; D gene: .; clone size: .; J gene: TRBJ2-6; CDR3 DNA: TGCGCCAGCAGCTTGGGCCCAGGGATCTCTGGGGCCAACGTCCTGACTTTC; CDR3 protein: CASSLGPGISGANVLTF
V gene: TRBV15; D gene: .; clone size: .; J gene: TRBJ2-3; CDR3 DNA: TGTGCCACCAGCAGCTGGGGCTTTGGCACACACACAGATACGCAGTATTTT; CDR3 protein: CATSSWGFGTHTDTQYF
V gene: TRBV30; D gene: .; clone size: .; J gene: TRBJ1-2; CDR3 DNA: TGTGCCTGGAGTTTCCCCCTTGTCCGGGGGGCGAACTATGGCTACACCTTC; CDR3 protein: CAWSFPLVRGANYGYTF
V gene: TRBV7-2; D gene: .; clone size: few; J gene: TRBJ1-1; CDR3 DNA: TGTGCCAGCAGCTTGGCCCCAGGCCTCCTGATGACTGAAGCTTTCTTT; CDR3 protein: CASSLAPGLLMTEAFF
V gene: TRBV12-3/TRBV12-4; D gene: .; clone size: few; J gene: TRBJ2-5; CDR3 DNA: TGTGCCAGCGGCCTCACGGGGCGCGAAGAGACCCAGTACTTC; CDR3 protein: CASGLTGREETQYF
V gene: TRBV19; D gene: .; clone size: .; J gene: TRBJ2-1; CDR3 DNA: TGTGCCAGTAGCTGGTGGGCGGGGAGCGGCTACAATGAGCAGTTCTTC; CDR3 protein: CASSWWAGSGYNEQFF
V gene: TRBV5-1; D gene: TRBD2; clone size: few; J gene: TRBJ2-3; CDR3 DNA: TGCGCCAGCAGCTTGGAAACTAGCGGAACAGATACGCAGTATTTT; CDR3 protein: CASSLETSGTDTQYF
V gene: TRBV20-1; D gene: .; clone size: few; J gene: TRBJ2-1; CDR3 DNA: TGCAGTGCTACAGGGAGTTCCTACAATGAGCAGTTCTTC; CDR3 protein: CSATGSSYNEQFF
V gene: TRBV20-1; D gene: TRBD2; clone size: many; J gene: TRBJ2-1; CDR3 DNA: TGCAGTGTCACAGCAGGAGCGGGAGGGTTGTTCGATGAGCAGTTCTTC; CDR3 protein: CSVTAGAGGLFDEQFF
V gene: TRBV7-9; D gene: .; clone size: .; J gene: TRBJ2-7; CDR3 DNA: TGTGCCAGCAGCTTAGGGTTCGGGGACGACTACGAGCAGTACTTC; CDR3 protein: CASSLGFGDDYEQYF
V gene: TRBV5-1; D gene: TRBD2; clone size: few; J gene: TRBJ2-7; CDR3 DNA: TGCGCCAGCAGCTTCCCTCTAGCGGGGAATGGCGAGCAGTACTTC; CDR3 protein: CASSFPLAGNGEQYF
V gene: TRBV20-1; D gene: .; clone size: few; J gene: TRBJ1-2; CDR3 DNA: TGCAGTGCTTCTCGCGGAGGGGGGGTTGGAGGCTACACCTTC; CDR3 protein: CSASRGGGVGGYTF
V gene: TRBV5-1; D gene: TRBD1; clone size: few; J gene: TRBJ2-7; CDR3 DNA: TGCGCCAGCCAACTGGACAGGGGGTACGAGCAGTACTTC; CDR3 protein: CASQLDRGYEQYF
V gene: TRBV7-9; D gene: .; clone size: few; J gene: TRBJ1-6; CDR3 DNA: TGTGCCAGCAGCCCGAGAGGATATAATTCACCCCTCCACTTT; CDR3 protein: CASSPRGYNSPLHF
V gene: TRBV5-1; D gene: .; clone size: few; J gene: TRBJ2-7; CDR3 DNA: TGCGCCAGCAGCCAACATGGTGCTCGTATACAGTACTTC; CDR3 protein: CASSQHGARIQYF
V gene: TRBV6-2/TRBV6-3; D gene: .; clone size: few; J gene: TRBJ2-3; CDR3 DNA: TGTGCCAGCAGTTACGTGGCTAGCACAGATACGCAGTATTTT; CDR3 protein: CASSYVASTDTQYF
V gene: TRBV5-1; D gene: .; clone size: .; J gene: TRBJ2-7; CDR3 DNA: TGCGCCAGCAGCTTGGAATTCGAGGGCTCCTACGAGCAGTACTTC; CDR3 protein: CASSLEFEGSYEQYF
V gene: TRBV10-2; D gene: .; clone size: .; J gene: TRBJ2-2; CDR3 DNA: TGCGCCAGCATCGCCGGGCCTTCCGGGGAGCTGTTTTTT; CDR3 protein: CASIAGPSGELFF
V gene: TRBV6-1; D gene: TRBD2; clone size: .; J gene: TRBJ2-3; CDR3 DNA: TGTGCCAGCAGCGGCGGGAGGAGGGGCACAGATACGCAGTATTTT; CDR3 protein: CASSGGRRGTDTQYF
V gene: TRBV20-1; D gene: .; clone size: few; J gene: TRBJ2-2; CDR3 DNA: TGCAGTGCTAGAGAGCTATCCGGAGAGCATGTCGGGGAGCTGTTTTTT; CDR3 protein: CSARELSGEHVGELFF
V gene: TRBV4-1; D gene: TRBD2; clone size: .; J gene: TRBJ2-2; CDR3 DNA: TGCGCCAGCAGCCGACTAGCGGGAGTGAGGGGCGGGGAGCTGTTTTTT; CDR3 protein: CASSRLAGVRGGELFF
V gene: TRBV29-1; D gene: .; clone size: few; J gene: TRBJ2-1; CDR3 DNA: TGCAGCGTTGAGTGGCTTAATGAGCAGTTCTTC; CDR3 protein: CSVEWLNEQFF
V gene: TRBV7-3; D gene: .; clone size: .; J gene: TRBJ2-1; CDR3 DNA: TGTGCCAGCAGCTTAGGGTCTGCCCCTTTACACAATGAGCAGTTCTTC; CDR3 protein: CASSLGSAPLHNEQFF
V gene: TRBV27; D gene: .; clone size: .; J gene: TRBJ2-7; CDR3 DNA: TGTGCCAGCAGCTATCGGACATCAAGCTACGAGCAGTACTTC; CDR3 protein: CASSYRTSSYEQYF
V gene: TRBV4-1; D gene: .; clone size: .; J gene: TRBJ2-7; CDR3 DNA: TGCGCCAGCAGCCATCCAGGGGTTACCTCCTACGAGCAGTACTTC; CDR3 protein: CASSHPGVTSYEQYF
V gene: TRBV20-1; D gene: .; clone size: few; J gene: TRBJ2-1; CDR3 DNA: TGCAGTGCTGGGACCCCTGGGGGGAATGAGCAGTTCTTC; CDR3 protein: CSAGTPGGNEQFF
V gene: TRBV3-1; D gene: .; clone size: few; J gene: TRBJ1-2; CDR3 DNA: TGTGCCAGCAGCCAAGGCCCGGACTATGGCTACACCTTC; CDR3 protein: CASSQGPDYGYTF
V gene: TRBV20-1; D gene: TRBD1; clone size: many; J gene: TRBJ2-1; CDR3 DNA: TGCAGTGCCCCCCCTGGGGACAGGGGTACGAGTGAGCAGTTCTTC; CDR3 protein: CSAPPGDRGTSEQFF
V gene: TRBV20-1; D gene: TRBD2; clone size: few; J gene: TRBJ2-1; CDR3 DNA: TGCAGTGCTAGTTCGACTAGCGGGAGGGCCTGGGGTCGCTACAATGAGCAGTTCTTC; CDR3 protein: CSASSTSGRAWGRYNEQFF
V gene: TRBV5-6; D gene: TRBD2; clone size: .; J gene: TRBJ2-5; CDR3 DNA: TGTGCCAGCAGCCCGGAAACGGCGGGAGGGAGAAAGACCCAGTACTTC; CDR3 protein: CASSPETAGGRKTQYF
V gene: TRBV6-1; D gene: TRBD1; clone size: .; J gene: TRBJ2-7; CDR3 DNA: TGTGCCAGCAGTGCGGGACAGGGGGCAACCTACGAGCAGTACTTC; CDR3 protein: CASSAGQGATYEQYF
V gene: TRBV20-1; D gene: .; clone size: .; J gene: TRBJ2-1; CDR3 DNA: TGCAGTGCTATAGGGGACGGATCCTACAATGAGCAGTTCTTC; CDR3 protein: CSAIGDGSYNEQFF
V gene: TRBV10-3; D gene: TRBD1; clone size: many; J gene: TRBJ1-1; CDR3 DNA: TGTGCCATCAGGAAACAGGGGGCGGTTACTGAAGCTTTCTTT; CDR3 protein: CAIRKQGAVTEAFF
V gene: TRBV6-1; D gene: .; clone size: few; J gene: TRBJ2-7; CDR3 DNA: TGTGCCAGCTGGGATCAGAGTGAGCAGTACTTC; CDR3 protein: CASWDQSEQYF
V gene: TRBV5-6; D gene: TRBD1; clone size: .; J gene: TRBJ2-5; CDR3 DNA: TGTGCCAGCAGCTCATCGGGTCGGGACAGGCCCAAGACCCAGTACTTC; CDR3 protein: CASSSSGRDRPKTQYF
V gene: TRBV20-1; D gene: TRBD1; clone size: .; J gene: TRBJ1-5; CDR3 DNA: TGCAGTGCCATAACAGGGGGCAATCAGCCCCAGCATTTT; CDR3 protein: CSAITGGNQPQHF
V gene: TRBV5-1; D gene: .; clone size: few; J gene: TRBJ2-7; CDR3 DNA: TGCGCCAGCAGTGGACAGCACTACGAGCAGTACTTC; CDR3 protein: CASSGQHYEQYF
V gene: TRBV27; D gene: TRBD2; clone size: .; J gene: TRBJ2-7; CDR3 DNA: TGTGCCAGCTCTAGCGGGAGGGCGTCGCCTGACTACGAGCAGTACTTC; CDR3 protein: CASSSGRASPDYEQYF
V gene: TRBV20-1; D gene: .; clone size: .; J gene: TRBJ1-4; CDR3 DNA: TGCAGTGCTAGTAACAGTTTAGAAAAACTGTTTTTT; CDR3 protein: CSASNSLEKLFF
V gene: TRBV20-1; D gene: .; clone size: few; J gene: TRBJ2-1; CDR3 DNA: TGCAGTGCTAGATGGTTGGTGGATGAGCAGTTCTTC; CDR3 protein: CSARWLVDEQFF
V gene: TRBV7-9; D gene: .; clone size: few; J gene: TRBJ1-2; CDR3 DNA: TGTGCCAGCAGCTTAGTCAAGCACTCCTCGCCCAGTGGCTACACCTTC; CDR3 protein: CASSLVKHSSPSGYTF
V gene: TRBV24-1; D gene: .; clone size: .; J gene: TRBJ2-5; CDR3 DNA: TGTGCCACCAGTGACATGTACCAAGAGGCCCAGTACTTC; CDR3 protein: CATSDMYQEAQYF
V gene: TRBV20-1; D gene: TRBD2; clone size: few; J gene: TRBJ2-1; CDR3 DNA: TGCAGTGCTCCCCACCGACTAGCGGGAGTGGGCAATGAGCAGTTCTTC; CDR3 protein: CSAPHRLAGVGNEQFF
V gene: TRBV20-1; D gene: TRBD2; clone size: .; J gene: TRBJ2-3; CDR3 DNA: TGCAGTGCTAGAATTAGCGGGAGATTCTCGGATACGCAGTATTTT; CDR3 protein: CSARISGRFSDTQYF
V gene: TRBV14; D gene: .; clone size: many; J gene: TRBJ1-2; CDR3 DNA: TGTGCCAGCAGCCAAGAGGGGGACGGCTACACCTTC; CDR3 protein: CASSQEGDGYTF
V gene: TRBV12-3/TRBV12-4; D gene: .; clone size: .; J gene: TRBJ1-5; CDR3 DNA: TGTGCCAGCAGAAGGGGAAACAATCAGCCCCAGCATTTT; CDR3 protein: CASRRGNNQPQHF
V gene: TRBV7-1; D gene: TRBD2; clone size: .; J gene: TRBJ2-3; CDR3 DNA: TGTGCCAGCAGCTCCGGGACTAGCGGGCTGAGAGTGGGCCATACTAGCACAGATACGCAGTATTTT; CDR3 protein: CASSSGTSGLRVGHTSTDTQYF
V gene: TRBV27; D gene: .; clone size: .; J gene: TRBJ1-2; CDR3 DNA: TGTGCCAGCAGTTCCAGCGGGGACTATGGCTACACCTTC; CDR3 protein: CASSSSGDYGYTF